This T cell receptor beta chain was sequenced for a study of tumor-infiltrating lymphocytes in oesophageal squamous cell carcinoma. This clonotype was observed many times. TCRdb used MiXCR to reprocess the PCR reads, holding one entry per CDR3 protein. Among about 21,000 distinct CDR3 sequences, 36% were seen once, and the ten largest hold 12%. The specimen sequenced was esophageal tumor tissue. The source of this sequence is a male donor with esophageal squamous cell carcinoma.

In DNA form, the CDR3 reads TGTGCCACCAGTGATTTCGGAGGGAATGGCTACACCTTC. Its translation: CATSDFGGNGYTF. The chain has TRBV24-1 and TRBJ1-2, with D uncertain. CDR1 and CDR2 from the germline V gene are KGHDR and SFDVKD. Trimming cost V 1 base and J 6 bases, with 8 bases left between them. The CDR3 runs to 13 residues.